This T cell receptor beta chain was documented in a study of blood T cell repertoires in COVID-19. About the research overall: Sites in the United States, Italy and Spain provided acute and convalescent COVID-19 samples. Nucleic acid was either cDNA or gDNA, and it came from T cells, B-cell-depleted T cells, or PBMCs.

Sequenced by immunoSEQ multiplex PCR; TCRdb stores in-frame clones only, minus some. The data contain roughly 200,000 clones, around 85% of them singletons. From germline, CDR1 is MNHNS and CDR2 SASEGT. Trimming stripped 0 bases from V and 0 bases from J, with 12 bases between. CDR3 length equals 16 residues. The rearrangement uses TRBV6-1 and TRBJ2-7; tentative D call: TRBD2 (6 bases). Material: peripheral blood. The clonotype was recovered from a person aged 70 to 80 with COVID-19, enrolled during active disease. CDR3 sequence: CASSEASWDSSYEQYF. CDR3 DNA sequence: TGTGCCAGCAGTGAAGCGAGTTGGGACTCCTCCTACGAGCAGTACTTC.